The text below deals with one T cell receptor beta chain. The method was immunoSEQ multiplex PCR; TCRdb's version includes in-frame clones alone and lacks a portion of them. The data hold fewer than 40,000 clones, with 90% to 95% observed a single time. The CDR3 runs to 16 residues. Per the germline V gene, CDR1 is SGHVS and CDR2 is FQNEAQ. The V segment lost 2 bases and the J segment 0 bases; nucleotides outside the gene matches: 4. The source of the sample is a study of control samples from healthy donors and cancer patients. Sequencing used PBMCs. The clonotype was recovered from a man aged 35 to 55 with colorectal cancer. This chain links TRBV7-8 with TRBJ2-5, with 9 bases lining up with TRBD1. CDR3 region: CASSLWDRADQETQYF. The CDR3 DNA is TGTGCCAGCAGCTTATGGGACAGGGCGGACCAAGAGACCCAGTACTTC.